Listed here are 31 T cell receptor beta chains from one sample, sequenced in a study of cytomegalovirus exposure and HLA in healthy donors. PCR used 60 Vbeta primers and 13 Jbeta primers. This table comes from immunoSEQ multiplex PCR, and its TCRdb copy is limited to in-frame clones, with some not included. Of about 160,000 clones in the sample, more than 60% were seen once. Sequenced: PBMCs. These receptors were collected from a woman in her 40s in good health and CMV-seropositive.

The CDR3: CASSSIGTSTGELFF. In DNA, the CDR3 is TGTGCCAGCAGCAGTATTGGGACTTCAACCGGGGAGCTGTTTTTT. The chain links TRBV9 to TRBJ2-2; tentatively, D is TRBD2 (6 bases). Trimming took 4 bases from V and 5 from J, leaving 15 bases between them. The CDR3 runs 15 residues. Germline-derived CDR1 and CDR2 are SGDLS and YYNGEE.

The chain links TRBV30 to TRBJ1-5; unclear D gene. Trimming stripped 5 bases from V and 8 bases from J, with 16 bases between. CDR3 size: 13 residues. Germline V gene data show CDR1 as GTSNPN and CDR2 as SVGIG (reference sequence). The CDR3 protein is CAWAFKWSEPQHF. CDR3 sequence (DNA): TGTGCCTGGGCTTTCAAGTGGTCGGAGCCCCAGCATTTT. Combining the CDR3 with reference TRBV30 and TRBJ1-5 gives the whole variable domain SQTIHQWPATLVQPVGSPLSLECTVEGTSNPNLYWYRQAAGRGLQLLFYSVGIGQISSEVPQNLSASRPQDRQFILSSKKLLLSDSGFYLCAWAFKWSEPQHFGDGTRLSIL.

This clone was counted a single time. The chain has TRBV9 and TRBJ1-4; D might be TRBD1 (5 bases). Germline lookup yields CDR1 SGDLS and CDR2 YYNGEE. The CDR3 is made up of 16 amino acids. V was shortened by 4 bases and J by 5 bases, with 18 bases between the two germline ends. The CDR3 loop is CASSPNSGAFNEKLFF. The CDR3 nucleotides are TGTGCCAGCAGCCCGAATTCTGGGGCCTTCAATGAAAAACTGTTTTTT. Based on the CDR3 plus reference TRBV9 and TRBJ1-4, the full variable domain is DSGVTQTPKHLITATGQRVTLRCSPRSGDLSVYWYQQSLDQGLQFLIQYYNGEERAKGNILERFSAQQFPDLHSELNLSSLELGDSALYFCASSPNSGAFNEKLFFGSGTQLSVL.

J is TRBJ2-2 and V is TRBV6-6, with D possibly TRBD1 on 6 matching bases. Trimming cost V 11 bases and J 0 bases, with 16 bases left between them. This CDR3 comprises 15 residues. Germline CDR1 is MNHNY and CDR2 is SVGAGI (reference sequence). CDR3 sequence (DNA): TGTGCCGGGCGGCGAAGGACAGCGAACACCGGGGAGCTGTTTTTT. Encoded protein: CAGRRRTANTGELFF.

The V and J genes are TRBV7-2 and TRBJ1-2, with no clear D. The V and J ends lost 3 bases and 5 bases respectively, with 7 bases between them. The CDR3 is 12 residues long. Looked up from germline, CDR1 is SGHTA and CDR2 is FQGNSA. The CDR3 DNA reads TGTGCCAGCAGCTTTGCAGTGTATGGCTACACCTTC. The encoded protein is CASSFAVYGYTF.

The rearrangement links TRBV7-2 to TRBJ2-2, with TRBD2 identical over 8 bases. The junction had 5 bases not matched to a gene; V was cut back by 3 bases and J by 5 bases. The CDR3 sequence is 15 residues long. Germline CDR1 and CDR2: SGHTA and FQGNSA. The CDR3 here is CASSLSGGQTGELFF. CDR3 in DNA: TGTGCCAGCAGCTTGTCGGGGGGGCAGACCGGGGAGCTGTTTTTT. The full variable domain, rest sourced from reference TRBV7-2 and TRBJ2-2, is GAGVSQSPSNKVTEKGKDVELRCDPISGHTALYWYRQSLGQGLEFLIYFQGNSAPDKSGLPSDRFSAERTGGSVSTLTIQRTQQEDSAVYLCASSLSGGQTGELFFGEGSRLTVL.

This rearrangement joins TRBV5-6 to TRBJ2-3, with D possibly being TRBD2 (6 bases). The CDR3 has 16 residues. In germline, CDR1 is SGHDT, CDR2 YYEEEE. Trimming took 0 bases from V and 3 from J, leaving 14 bases between them. The CDR3 region is CASSLDMGGLTDTQYF. In DNA form, the CDR3 reads TGTGCCAGCAGCTTGGATATGGGGGGATTAACAGATACGCAGTATTTT.

The gene calls are TRBV27 and TRBJ2-7, with 12 bases that match TRBD2. The germline CDR1 and CDR2 sequences are MNHEY and SMNVEV (reference sequence). Losses at the gene ends were 6 bases for V and 3 bases for J; bases not matched to a gene: 18. This CDR3 spans 19 amino acids. The CDR3 protein is CASRRQGGKGLAGYYEQYF. In DNA form, the CDR3 reads TGTGCCAGCAGACGACAGGGGGGAAAAGGACTAGCGGGATACTACGAGCAGTACTTC.

The V call is TRBV2, the J call TRBJ2-7, with D unresolved. V was clipped by 3 bases and J by 0 bases, with 9 bases between them. The germline V gene encodes CDR1 SNHLY and CDR2 FYNNEI. The CDR3 sequence is 14 residues long. Written as DNA, the CDR3 is TGTGCCAGCAGTGAGTTTAGTCCCTCCTACGAGCAGTACTTC. The encoded protein is CASSEFSPSYEQYF.

This chain joins TRBV4-1 and TRBJ2-7; 7 bases agree with TRBD1. The CDR3 length is 14 residues. The germline V gene encodes CDR1 MGHRA and CDR2 YSYEKL. V was clipped by 4 bases and J by 4 bases; unmatched bases: 7. The DNA of the CDR3 is TGCGCCAGCAGCCCCTCGCAGGGGGTATACGAGCAGTACTTC. This codes for CASSPSQGVYEQYF.

This sequence joins TRBV19 and TRBJ1-1; 8 bases align to TRBD1. Germline assignment: CDR1 LNHDA and CDR2 SQIVND (reference sequence). The V segment lost 4 bases and the J segment 5 bases; nucleotides outside the gene matches: 9. The CDR3 is 15 residues long. The CDR3: CASSTRQGFSTEAFF. CDR3 in DNA: TGTGCCAGTAGTACGCGACAGGGGTTCAGTACTGAAGCTTTCTTT.

With regard to this clone: One junction end disagrees with the germline gene, perhaps due to a read error. The J gene is TRBJ2-3, the V gene TRBV7-9; TRBD1 agrees at 8 bases. CDR1 SEHNR and CDR2 FQNEAQ come from the germline V gene (reference sequence). This CDR3 has 14 residues. CDR3 protein: CSSRRTGLADTQYF. The CDR3 DNA sequence: TGTTCCAGCAGAAGGACAGGGCTCGCAGATACGCAGTATTTT.

This chain connects TRBV4-2 to TRBJ2-3, with 8 positions matching TRBD2. Germline V gives CDR1 LGHNA, CDR2 YNFKEQ. The CDR3 totals 15 residues. V shed 1 base and J 3 bases; nucleotides not matched to a gene: 3. DNA for the CDR3: TGTGCCAGCAGCCAAGTCCGGGGGGGAACAGATACGCAGTATTTT. Its protein product is CASSQVRGGTDTQYF.

This rearrangement joins TRBV7-3 to TRBJ2-1; perhaps TRBD2 as D (6 bases). This CDR3 region has 16 residues. Trimming stripped 5 bases from V and 4 bases from J, with 18 bases between. The germline CDR1 and CDR2 sequences are SGHTA and FQGTGA. The CDR3 sequence is CASSPRAGTLYNEQFF. DNA of the CDR3: TGTGCCAGCAGCCCGAGGGCCGGGACTCTGTACAATGAGCAGTTCTTC. Combining the CDR3 with reference TRBV7-3 and TRBJ2-1 gives the whole variable domain GAGVSQTPSNKVTEKGKYVELRCDPISGHTALYWYRQSLGQGPEFLIYFQGTGAADDSGLPNDRFFAVRPEGSVSTLKIQRTERGDSAVYLCASSPRAGTLYNEQFFGPGTRLTVL.

J is TRBJ1-4 and V is TRBV6-1, with TRBD1 matching over 9 bases. Germline CDR1 is MNHNS and CDR2 is SASEGT. The CDR3 loop spans 14 amino acids. V shed 6 bases, J shed 8 bases, and the junction held 7 bases outside the gene matches. The CDR3 sequence: CASRGQGWDEKLFF. The CDR3 DNA sequence: TGTGCCAGCAGGGGACAGGGCTGGGACGAAAAACTGTTTTTT.

The V call is TRBV30, the J call TRBJ1-1; D ambiguous. Germline CDR1 and CDR2: GTSNPN and SVGIG (reference sequence). The CDR3 consists of 11 residues. Trimming stripped 4 bases from V and 3 bases from J, with 6 bases between. The CDR3 nucleotides are TGTGCCTGGAAGAGGTACACTGAAGCTTTCTTT. It is translated as CAWKRYTEAFF.

This clone appeared a few times. V is TRBV10-3 and J is TRBJ1-2; D ambiguous. This CDR3 contains 11 residues. The V gene's germline CDR1 is ENHRY and CDR2 SYGVKD. The ends were cut back, 8 bases at V and 2 bases at J, with 6 bases in the middle. In DNA form, the CDR3 reads TGTGCCATCGGGCAAAACTATGGCTACACCTTC. This codes for CAIGQNYGYTF.

The rearrangement links TRBV7-8 to TRBJ1-1; 7 bases align to TRBD1. The CDR3 covers 18 residues. The germline gives CDR1 SGHVS, CDR2 FQNEAQ. V lost 2 bases to trimming and J lost 6 bases; unmatched junction nucleotides: 18. The CDR3 loop reads CASSLNVGQGGQLAEAFF. The CDR3, as DNA: TGTGCCAGCAGCTTAAACGTTGGGCAGGGGGGTCAGCTCGCTGAAGCTTTCTTT.

The chain combines TRBV29-1 with TRBJ2-5; D is undetermined. Trimming left V 4 bases short and J 5 bases short, with 11 bases between. Germline V gene lookup returns CDR1 SQVTM and CDR2 ANQGSEA. The CDR3 runs 12 residues. The CDR3 protein is CSVVTPGETQYF. The DNA for the CDR3 is TGCAGCGTTGTGACGCCCGGGGAGACCCAGTACTTC.

A word on this clone: At one end the junction does not follow the germline gene, possibly because of a read error. The V call is TRBV7-7, the J call TRBJ2-1; 11 nucleotides agree with TRBD1. Germline CDR1 reads SSHAT; CDR2 reads FNYEAQ (reference sequence). The CDR3 consists of 17 residues. CDR3 DNA sequence: TGTGCTAGCAGCTTAGCTGTGGGACAGGGGGCCTACAATGAGCAGTTCTTC. As protein: CASSLAVGQGAYNEQFF.

The CDR3 nucleotides are TGTGCCAGCAGTGTGGCAGGTTCGGTCTCTGAAGCTTTCTTT. This encodes CASSVAGSVSEAFF. The rearrangement uses TRBV2 and TRBJ1-1; D remains unclear. This CDR3 contains 14 residues. CDR1 is SNHLY and CDR2 is FYNNEI in the germline V gene. The V gene lost 4 bases and the J gene lost 6 bases, with 15 bases spanning the gap. The full variable domain, with the rest looked up from reference TRBV2 and TRBJ1-1, is EPEVTQTPSHQVTQMGQEVILRCVPISNHLYFYWYRQILGQKVEFLVSFYNNEISEKSEIFDDQFSVERPDGSNFTLKIRSTKLEDSAMYFCASSVAGSVSEAFFGQGTRLTVV.

This clone was detected only once. Relative to the germline gene, one junction end is altered; a read error may explain this. The chain is built from TRBV2 and TRBJ2-6, with 14 bases lining up with TRBD2. Germline V CDR1 and CDR2: SNHLY, FYNNEI. CDR3 length equals 19 residues. This CDR3 reads CARAGTSGGAHSGANGLTF. CDR3 sequence (DNA): TGTGCCAGAGCCGGGACTAGCGGGGGAGCCCACTCTGGGGCCAACGGCCTGACTTTC.

This clone is a singleton in its sample. The DNA of the CDR3 is TGCGCCAGCAGCGTCACAGGGCTAAACGGGGAAGCTTTCTTT. It codes for CASSVTGLNGEAFF. The chain uses TRBV5-1 and TRBJ1-1; TRBD1 might be the D (6 bases). Germline V gene sequence: CDR1 SGHRS, CDR2 YFSETQ. Trimming left V 4 bases short and J 8 bases short, with 18 bases between. The CDR3 extends over 14 amino acids.

The V call is TRBV6-6, the J call TRBJ1-1, with D unresolved. CDR1 and CDR2 (germline): MNHNY, SVGAGI (reference sequence). Trimming pared 6 bases from V and 1 base from J, leaving 18 bases between. CDR3 length equals 16 residues. CDR3 nucleotides: TGTGCCAGCAGAAAAGGCAGCGGGTTGGGGAACACTGAAGCTTTCTTT. It is translated as CASRKGSGLGNTEAFF.

In its sample, this clone was seen a few times. The chain has TRBV7-8 and TRBJ2-3; TRBD2 matches 7 bases. This CDR3 comprises 16 residues. Germline CDR1 is SGHVS and CDR2 is FQNEAQ. V trimming: 1 base; J trimming: 6 bases; junction bases outside the gene matches: 10. CDR3 sequence reads: CASSLVGGGGTDTQYF. CDR3 DNA sequence: TGTGCCAGCAGCTTAGTCGGTGGGGGGGGAACGGATACGCAGTATTTT.

The chain is built from TRBV27 and TRBJ2-1; TRBD2 aligns across 15 bases. The CDR3 totals 15 residues. With V trimmed by 3 bases and J by 10 bases, 4 bases remained unmatched. CDR1 is MNHEY, CDR2 SMNVEV, per germline (reference sequence). CDR3 bases: TGTGCCAGCAGTTTGGGACTAGCGGGGGGCAGCGAGCAGTTCTTC. Amino acids: CASSLGLAGGSEQFF.

This clone was observed a handful of times. The J gene is TRBJ1-6, the V gene TRBV19, with TRBD1 matching over 7 bases. Germline CDR1 is LNHDA and CDR2 is SQIVND (reference sequence). V lost 9 bases to trimming and J lost 14 bases; unmatched junction nucleotides: 13. The CDR3 is 13 amino acids. CDR3 DNA: TGTGCCAGCCTTACAGGGGCCACCGAAGCCCTCCACTTT. Protein sequence: CASLTGATEALHF.

The CDR3 nucleotides are TGTGCTAGTGGTTGGGGCAGGGTGGCCATGGAGCTGTTTTTT. Translation: CASGWGRVAMELFF. The rearrangement uses TRBV12-5 and TRBJ2-2; a possible D gene is TRBD1 (5 bases). Germline V gene sequence: CDR1 LGHNT, CDR2 FRNRAP. The CDR3 consists of 14 residues. Trimming removed 4 bases at V and 10 bases at J, with 16 bases between.

The chain links TRBV5-4 to TRBJ1-1, with 12 bases lining up with TRBD1. V was pared by 4 bases and J by 5 bases, with 9 bases of the junction left unmatched. This CDR3 region has 16 residues. Germline assignment: CDR1 SGHNT and CDR2 YYREEE (reference sequence). CDR3 bases: TGTGCCAGCAGCGACCGGGACAGGGGGCGGGGAACTGAAGCTTTCTTT. Its protein product is CASSDRDRGRGTEAFF.

The chain employs TRBV27 and TRBJ2-3; possibly TRBD1 for D (5 bases). V lost 8 bases and J lost 3, with 15 bases in between. The CDR3 covers 14 residues. CDR1 is MNHEY and CDR2 is SMNVEV in the germline V gene (reference sequence). The chain's CDR3 is CASGIGVWTDTQYF. Written as DNA, the CDR3 is TGTGCCAGCGGGATAGGGGTTTGGACAGATACGCAGTATTTT.

The gene calls are TRBV7-9 and TRBJ2-3, with TRBD2 identical over 7 bases. J lost 3 bases, V lost 3 bases, and 6 bases had no gene match. Germline V gives CDR1 SEHNR, CDR2 FQNEAQ (reference sequence). This CDR3 region has 15 residues. The CDR3 DNA sequence: TGTGCCAGCAGCTTGCCTAGCGGAGTGACAGATACGCAGTATTTT. Protein sequence: CASSLPSGVTDTQYF.